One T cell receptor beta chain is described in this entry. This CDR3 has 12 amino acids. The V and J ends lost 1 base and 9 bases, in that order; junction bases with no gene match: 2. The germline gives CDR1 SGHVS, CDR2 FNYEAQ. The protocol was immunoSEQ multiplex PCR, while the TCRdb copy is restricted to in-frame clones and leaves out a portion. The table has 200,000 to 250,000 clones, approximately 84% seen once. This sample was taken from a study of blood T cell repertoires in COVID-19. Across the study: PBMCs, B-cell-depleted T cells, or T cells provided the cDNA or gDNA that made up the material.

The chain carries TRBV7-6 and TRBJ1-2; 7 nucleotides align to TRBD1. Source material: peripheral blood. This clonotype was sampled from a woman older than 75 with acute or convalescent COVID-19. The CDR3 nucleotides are TGTGCCAGCAGCTTAGACAGGGGTAGCTACACCTTC. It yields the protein CASSLDRGSYTF.